This is a list of T cell receptor beta chains from one sample in a study of radiation and T cells in renal cell carcinoma. Produced via immunoSEQ multiplex PCR; TCRdb's table is partial and in-frame only. The profile shows 100,000 to 150,000 clones, approximately 85% of them singletons. Sequences were derived from blood, sampled from a patient whose treatment included radiotherapy and nephrectomy. These TCRs come from a man aged 45 to 65 with renal cell carcinoma. The CDR3 runs from the conserved cysteine through the conserved F or W. A D gene is named only where the DNA matches it firmly. The size of a clone is reported for some rows only, either as once, few or many, or as a class for expanded clones.

15	TRBV7-9	TRBD2	TRBJ2-5	once	TGTGCCAGCAGCTTAGGCGGGAGCAGGGAGGAGACCCAGTACTTC	CASSLGGSREETQYF
15	TRBV27	-	TRBJ2-5	once	TGTGCCAGCAGTTTTTGGGACGGATACCAAGAGACCCAGTACTTC	CASSFWDGYQETQYF
15	TRBV6-5	-	TRBJ1-6	-	TGTGCCAGCAGATCTACGGGACGGATAGATTCACCCCTCCACTTT	CASRSTGRIDSPLHF
13	TRBV7-9	TRBD1	TRBJ1-1	-	TGTGCCAGCATCCAAACAGGGGCCACTGAAGCTTTCTTT	CASIQTGATEAFF
13	TRBV12-5	-	TRBJ2-3	-	TGTGCTAGTGGCAGAGAATCCCCAGATACGCAGTATTTT	CASGRESPDTQYF
14	TRBV5-6	TRBD1	TRBJ2-5	-	TGTGCCAGCAGCTTGGCTAGGGGGCGGGAGACCCAGTACTTC	CASSLARGRETQYF
16	TRBV7-3	TRBD1	TRBJ1-6	-	TGTGCCAGCAGCGAACAGGGGGGATTCTATAATTCACCCCTCCACTTT	CASSEQGGFYNSPLHF
15	TRBV4-1	TRBD1	TRBJ1-1	-	TGCGCCAGCAGCCATCCTCAGGGGGTCTCCCCTGAAGCTTTCTTT	CASSHPQGVSPEAFF
15	TRBV4-3	TRBD1	TRBJ1-2	-	TGCGCCAGCAGCCAAGAGGGACAGGGAAACTATGGCTACACCTTC	CASSQEGQGNYGYTF
15	TRBV7-6	-	TRBJ1-4	-	TGTGCCAGCAGCTTGAGCTCCTCTGGAAATGAAAAACTGTTTTTT	CASSLSSSGNEKLFF
12	TRBV10-3	-	TRBJ2-7	-	TGTGCCATCAGTGACACCAGATACGAGCAGTACTTC	CAISDTRYEQYF
13	TRBV6-1	-	TRBJ1-2	-	TGTGCCAGCAGAGGACCCGCTAACTATGGCTACACCTTC	CASRGPANYGYTF
14	TRBV9	-	TRBJ2-5	-	TGTGCCAGCAGCGTCGGGACTCGGGAAGAGACCCAGTACTTC	CASSVGTREETQYF
11	TRBV29-1	-	TRBJ2-1	-	TGCAGCGTTGATGGGCTGAGAGAGCAGTTCTTC	CSVDGLREQFF
14	TRBV30	-	TRBJ1-1	-	TGTGCCCGGGATCAGACGGGGGTAGGAGCTGAAGCTTTCTTT	CARDQTGVGAEAFF
14	TRBV7-9	-	TRBJ2-7	-	TGTGCCAGCAGCTTCAGTGGGGTCGGAGGGGAGCAGTACTTC	CASSFSGVGGEQYF
16	TRBV7-2	TRBD2	TRBJ2-3	-	TGTGCCAGCAGCTTAGTAGCTAGCGGGGGGGCAGATACGCAGTATTTT	CASSLVASGGADTQYF
13	TRBV7-8	-	TRBJ1-3	many	TGTGCCAGCAGCTTAGATTACAGAAACACCATATATTTT	CASSLDYRNTIYF